A single sample gave rise to the 29 T cell receptor beta chains below, sequenced in a study of T-cell reconstitution after alpha-beta-depleted transplantation in children. Preparation of the TCRbeta library used unique molecular identifiers. TCRdb itself ran the PCR reads through MiXCR, one entry per CDR3 protein. The sample carries around 380,000 distinct CDR3 sequences, around 9.9% recorded once. The sequencing used PBMCs from the stem cell graft donor, collected from the stem cell graft. The receptors here all came from a human donor who donated a stem cell graft to a child with acute myeloid leukemia.

This clonotype was found many times. This rearrangement joins TRBV20-1 to TRBJ2-1; perhaps TRBD2 as D (6 bases). Trimming cost V 3 bases and J 3 bases, with 15 bases left between them. Per the germline V gene, CDR1 is DFQATT and CDR2 is SNEGSKA (reference sequence). This CDR3 comprises 15 residues. For the CDR3, the DNA is TGCAGTGCTAGGGCCTCCGGGGGATACTACAATGAGCAGTTCTTC. Residues: CSARASGGYYNEQFF.

In this sample, this clonotype turned up many times. This chain joins TRBV20-1 and TRBJ2-1; no clear D gene. The CDR3 is made up of 12 amino acids. V gave up 0 bases and J gave up 5 bases, with 5 bases separating them. Germline CDR1 and CDR2: DFQATT and SNEGSKA (reference sequence). CDR3 in DNA: TGCAGTGCTAGAGAGATAAACAATGAGCAGTTCTTC. The encoded protein is CSAREINNEQFF.

This clonotype was counted only a few times. The chain uses TRBV5-1 and TRBJ1-1; D might be TRBD1 (6 bases). CDR1 is SGHRS, CDR2 YFSETQ, per germline. The V gene lost 0 bases and the J gene lost 2 bases, with 14 bases spanning the gap. The CDR3 consists of 16 residues. The CDR3 sequence: CASSLGSRDTNTEAFF. The CDR3 bases are TGCGCCAGCAGCTTGGGGTCCCGGGACACCAACACTGAAGCTTTCTTT.

The gene calls are TRBV29-1 and TRBJ1-1; D may be TRBD1 (5 bases). This CDR3 is 13 amino acids long. Germline V gene data show CDR1 as SQVTM and CDR2 as ANQGSEA. The V end was cut by 1 base, the J end by 1 base, with 7 bases between. In DNA form, the CDR3 reads TGCAGCGTTGAAGGGGGCCGGAACACTGAAGCTTTCTTT. Amino acid sequence: CSVEGGRNTEAFF.

This clonotype was counted a few times. The CDR3 sequence is CASSLAGNEAFF. The CDR3 coding sequence is TGCGCCAGCAGCTTGGCAGGCAATGAAGCTTTCTTT. The V call is TRBV5-1, the J call TRBJ1-1; D gene unclear. The CDR3 extends over 12 amino acids. The V end was cut by 0 bases, the J end by 7 bases, with 7 bases between. Germline lookup yields CDR1 SGHRS and CDR2 YFSETQ.

A few counts support this clonotype. The genes are TRBV6-6 and TRBJ2-7; D might be TRBD1 (6 bases). Trimming left V 5 bases short and J 5 bases short, with 13 bases between. The CDR3 runs to 13 residues. Germline-derived CDR1 and CDR2 are MNHNY and SVGAGI (reference sequence). CDR3 bases: TGTGCCAGCAGTCGGGACCGGGACAACGAGCAGTACGTC. This encodes CASSRDRDNEQYV.

V gene TRBV7-2 combines with J gene TRBJ2-7, with 8 bases matching TRBD1. The CDR3 sequence is 15 residues long. In germline, CDR1 is SGHTA, CDR2 FQGNSA. After removal of 2 bases from V and 3 bases from J, the junction contained 6 bases not matched to a gene. For the CDR3, the DNA is TGTGCCAGCAGCTTATACAGGGGGGAAGGCTACGAGCAGTACTTC. Its protein product is CASSLYRGEGYEQYF. Looking up the rest from reference TRBV7-2 and TRBJ2-7 gives the full variable domain: GAGVSQSPSNKVTEKGKDVELRCDPISGHTALYWYRQSLGQGLEFLIYFQGNSAPDKSGLPSDRFSAERTGGSVSTLTIQRTQQEDSAVYLCASSLYRGEGYEQYFGPGTRLTVT.

This clonotype was observed many times. The V and J genes are TRBV6-5 and TRBJ2-7; tentative D call: TRBD1 (6 bases). With 4 bases removed from V and 2 bases from J, the gap between germline ends came to 18 bases. The CDR3 covers 16 residues. CDR1 and CDR2 from the germline V gene are MNHEY and SVGAGI. The CDR3 DNA follows: TGTGCCAGCAGTTCCCAGGGACAATCGGGGACCTACGAGCAGTACTTC. It yields the protein CASSSQGQSGTYEQYF.

This clonotype was picked up many times. This sequence joins TRBV10-3 and TRBJ2-1, with TRBD1 matching over 8 bases. From germline, CDR1 is ENHRY and CDR2 SYGVKD. This CDR3 is built from 16 residues. V dropped 0 bases and J dropped 12; count of bases not matched to a gene: 13. CDR3 in DNA: TGTGCCATCAGTGAGTCTGGGCAGGGGGCCGACCTCTGGCAGTTCTTC. It is translated as CAISESGQGADLWQFF.

This clonotype was detected a few times. The chain couples TRBV29-1 to TRBJ2-5, with D unresolved. The V end lost 7 bases, the J end lost 2 bases, and 8 bases lay between the germline ends. The CDR3 is 11 residues long. Germline-derived CDR1 and CDR2 are SQVTM and ANQGSEA. CDR3 loop: CSAAPQETQYF. In DNA, the CDR3 is TGCAGCGCGGCACCACAAGAGACCCAGTACTTC.

The V call is TRBV20-1, the J call TRBJ2-1, with 7 bases fitting TRBD2. The CDR3 is 15 residues long. CDR1 is DFQATT and CDR2 is SNEGSKA in the germline V gene (reference sequence). V shed 5 bases and J 3 bases; nucleotides not matched to a gene: 10. CDR3 residues: CSALGGGTNYNEQFF. The CDR3, as DNA: TGCAGTGCTTTGGGCGGGGGAACAAACTACAATGAGCAGTTCTTC.

This chain joins TRBV20-1 and TRBJ2-7; 10 nucleotides agree with TRBD1. The CDR3 is 13 residues long. In germline, CDR1 is DFQATT, CDR2 SNEGSKA (reference sequence). Germline trimming cut 4 bases from V and 6 bases from J; bases unmatched to any gene: 6. The CDR3: CSATDRGWGEQYF. The CDR3 DNA sequence: TGCAGTGCTACGGACAGGGGGTGGGGCGAGCAGTACTTC.

This clonotype turned up a few times. This sequence joins TRBV20-1 and TRBJ2-7, with D perhaps matching TRBD2 (6 bases). The CDR3 length is 12 residues. CDR1 is DFQATT and CDR2 is SNEGSKA in the germline V gene (reference sequence). Trimming left V 7 bases short and J 5 bases short, with 15 bases between. CDR3 protein: CSGEAGSHEQYF. In DNA, the CDR3 is TGCAGTGGGGAGGCAGGGAGCCACGAGCAGTACTTC.

V gene TRBV7-2 combines with J gene TRBJ1-2, with D perhaps TRBD1 (5 bases). The V end was cut by 0 bases, the J end by 2 bases, with 10 bases between. Per the germline V gene, CDR1 is SGHTA and CDR2 is FQGNSA. The length of the CDR3 is 15 residues. The CDR3 is CASSLAATENYGYTF. For the CDR3, the DNA is TGTGCCAGCAGCTTAGCAGCGACAGAAAACTATGGCTACACCTTC.

This clonotype was seen repeatedly, ten times or more. The chain employs TRBV29-1 and TRBJ2-3; D gene ambiguous. CDR1 is SQVTM, CDR2 ANQGSEA, per germline. Trimming pared 4 bases from V and 3 bases from J, leaving 14 bases between. The CDR3 spans 14 residues. The CDR3 spells CSVGAWGITDTQYF. Written as DNA, the CDR3 is TGCAGCGTTGGGGCTTGGGGTATTACAGATACGCAGTATTTT.

This clonotype was detected only a few times. V usage is TRBV5-1 and J usage is TRBJ2-5; tentative D call: TRBD1 (5 bases). Germline CDR1 is SGHRS and CDR2 is YFSETQ. The CDR3 consists of 16 residues. V gave up 0 bases and J gave up 1 base, with 13 bases separating them. CDR3: CASSLANQGPQETQYF. CDR3 nucleotides: TGCGCCAGCAGCTTGGCCAATCAGGGTCCCCAAGAGACCCAGTACTTC.

This clonotype was counted a few times. The genes are TRBV18 and TRBJ2-7, with D possibly matching TRBD1 (5 bases). The V gene lost 3 bases and the J gene lost 3 bases, with 6 bases spanning the gap. The CDR3 runs to 12 residues. The germline gives CDR1 KGHSH, CDR2 LQKENI. CDR3 in amino acids: CASSPRGYEQYF. The CDR3 nucleotides read TGTGCCAGCTCACCTAGGGGCTACGAGCAGTACTTC.

The table lists this clonotype with many counts. The chain is built from TRBV29-1 and TRBJ1-1, with no clear D. Trimming shortened V by 5 bases and J by 3 bases, and 16 bases separated the two germline ends. The germline V gene encodes CDR1 SQVTM and CDR2 ANQGSEA. CDR3 length: 14 amino acids. The CDR3 DNA reads TGCAGCGTTCGGGGAAATTTACTGCACACTGAAGCTTTCTTT. Protein: CSVRGNLLHTEAFF.

This clonotype was counted between two and nine times. The J gene is TRBJ2-4, the V gene TRBV7-2; TRBD2 matches at 11 bases. V was clipped by 5 bases and J by 3 bases; unmatched bases: 3. There are 15 residues in the CDR3. The germline CDR1 and CDR2 sequences are SGHTA and FQGNSA. The CDR3 here is CASSPGLADKNIQYF. CDR3 nucleotide sequence: TGTGCCAGCAGCCCGGGACTAGCGGACAAAAACATTCAGTACTTC.

V and J are TRBV6-2 or TRBV6-3 and TRBJ2-3; no reliable D call. Trimming left V 7 bases short and J 2 bases short, with 10 bases between. The CDR3 totals 13 residues. Germline lookup yields CDR1 MNHEY and CDR2 SVGEGT. The CDR3 DNA sequence: TGTGCCAGCAAGGAACTTAACACAGATACGCAGTATTTT. Its translation: CASKELNTDTQYF.

This sequence joins TRBV11-2 and TRBJ2-7, with TRBD1 identical over 7 bases. The length of the CDR3 is 15 residues. Per germline, CDR1 SGHAT and CDR2 FQNNGV. V shed 2 bases, J shed 3 bases, and the junction held 7 bases outside the gene matches. In DNA, the CDR3 is TGTGCCAGCAGCTTACAAGGGGACAGTTTCTACGAGCAGTACGTC. This gives the protein CASSLQGDSFYEQYV.

This clonotype was counted ten times or more. The chain couples TRBV20-1 to TRBJ1-5, with a tentative D call TRBD1 (6 bases). The CDR3 covers 14 residues. Trimming removed 0 bases from V and 3 bases from J, with 9 bases in between. The germline CDR1 and CDR2 sequences are DFQATT and SNEGSKA (reference sequence). The chain's CDR3 is CSARDRGFNQPQHF. The CDR3, as DNA: TGCAGTGCTAGAGATAGGGGGTTCAATCAGCCCCAGCATTTT.

This rearrangement joins TRBV29-1 to TRBJ2-1; D ambiguous. The CDR3 contains 12 residues. V lost 8 bases to trimming and J lost 2 bases, with 10 bases between them. CDR1 and CDR2 (germline): SQVTM, ANQGSEA. The CDR3 sequence: CSLETTYNEQFF. The CDR3 bases are TGCAGCCTAGAGACAACCTACAATGAGCAGTTCTTC.

Ten or more counts support this clonotype. The chain couples TRBV5-5 to TRBJ2-2, with TRBD1 as a possible D gene (7 bases). The CDR3 is 18 residues long. Looked up from germline, CDR1 is SGHKS and CDR2 is YYEKEE (reference sequence). The V gene lost 1 base and the J gene lost 5 bases, with 21 bases spanning the gap. Written as DNA, the CDR3 is TGTGCCAGCAGCTTGTTTCAGCAGGGGGGTAGGAGAACCGGGGAGCTGTTTTTT. Translated: CASSLFQQGGRRTGELFF.

The chain links TRBV7-2 to TRBJ2-5, with no clear D. The CDR3 is 11 residues long. Looked up from germline, CDR1 is SGHTA and CDR2 is FQGNSA. V was shortened by 6 bases and J by 5 bases, with 7 bases between the two germline ends. The CDR3 sequence: CASRAMETQYF. The CDR3 DNA reads as TGTGCCAGCAGGGCCATGGAGACCCAGTACTTC.

The chain links TRBV5-1 to TRBJ1-5; TRBD1 aligns across 7 bases. CDR3 size: 14 residues. The V gene's germline CDR1 is SGHRS and CDR2 YFSETQ. The V segment lost 2 bases and the J segment 7 bases; nucleotides outside the gene matches: 6. The CDR3 here is CASSFTGVDQPQHF. CDR3 coding DNA: TGCGCCAGCAGCTTTACAGGGGTGGACCAGCCCCAGCATTTT.

The chain joins TRBV7-3 to TRBJ2-3; D call uncertain. Between the trimmed V and J ends, which lost 2 bases and 1 base, there was a span of 7 bases. CDR3 length: 14 amino acids. Per germline, CDR1 SGHTA and CDR2 FQGTGA. CDR3 sequence reads: CASSLRARTDTQYF. CDR3 DNA: TGTGCCAGCAGCTTACGGGCTCGCACAGATACGCAGTATTTT.

The gene calls are TRBV10-3 and TRBJ1-2, with D perhaps TRBD1 (6 bases). Germline-derived CDR1 and CDR2 are ENHRY and SYGVKD. V lost 4 bases, J lost 0 bases, and 9 bases lay in between. The CDR3 runs to 14 residues. In DNA, the CDR3 is TGTGCCATCAGTGTACAGGGCTCTAACTATGGCTACACCTTC. It yields the protein CAISVQGSNYGYTF.

There are many counts of this clonotype. The chain links TRBV20-1 to TRBJ2-3; D remains ambiguous. Per germline, CDR1 DFQATT and CDR2 SNEGSKA (reference sequence). The CDR3 covers 12 residues. V lost 0 bases and J 1 base, leaving 2 bases between the germline ends. This chain's CDR3 is CSAREGTDTQYF. The CDR3 DNA follows: TGCAGTGCTAGAGAGGGCACAGATACGCAGTATTTT.